The clone carrying this T cell receptor beta chain was detected a few times. The PCR made use of 60 Vbeta and 13 Jbeta primers. Clones were sequenced by immunoSEQ multiplex PCR, and TCRdb holds only the in-frame ones, with some missing. This table holds some 130,000 clones, 60% to 75% found once. The data originate from a study of cytomegalovirus exposure and HLA in healthy donors. CDR1 and CDR2 (germline): MGHRA, YSYEKL. This CDR3 comprises 17 residues. Trimming shortened V by 4 bases and J by 1 base, and 17 bases separated the two germline ends. The gene calls are TRBV4-1 and TRBJ2-1; TRBD1 is a possible D gene (6 bases). The sequenced sample was PBMCs. This receptor was identified in a human donor in good health. Here the CDR3 reads CASSPPLKGHSYNEQFF. CDR3 sequence (DNA): TGCGCCAGCAGCCCCCCCCTGAAGGGACATTCCTACAATGAGCAGTTCTTC.